This T cell receptor beta chain emerged from a study of regulatory T cells in long-lasting Graves disease. Time point in this sample: newly diagnosed GD, antithyroid drugs for less than 3 months. Making the TCR library involved RNA that had been extracted from PBMCs. It was an endocrinology department in Xi'an, China, that provided the patients. To make TCR beta libraries, researchers used iRepertoire HTBI primers and Arm-PCR of CDR3 regions. One entry per CDR3 protein, called by TCRdb with MiXCR from the multiplex PCR reads. The sample lists 350,000 to 400,000 distinct CDR3 sequences, around 15% occurring once. The CDR3 is 16 residues long. The V end was cut by 9 bases, the J end by 0 bases, with 15 bases between. The V gene's germline CDR1 is MNHNS and CDR2 SASEGT. Another study also made use of these data, one on T cells in Graves' hyperthyroidism and ophthalmopathy. That source notes: Patients were aged 18 to 65, had disease duration under 2 months, and had newly diagnosed hyperthyroidism. The HTBI set primed first-round TCR CDR3 RT-PCR. Ophthalmopathy, which appeared later, was predicted by the model a median 6.5 months before onset.

This specimen consisted of peripheral blood mononuclear cells (PBMCs), obtained at new diagnosis, from a patient treated with antithyroid drugs. The sequence derives from a woman under 30 with Graves disease. The V call is TRBV6-1, the J call TRBJ1-6; D call uncertain. The CDR3 bases are TGTGCCAGTTCTCTTTCAGTAAGCTCCTATAATTCACCCCTCCACTTT. Translating it yields CASSLSVSSYNSPLHF.